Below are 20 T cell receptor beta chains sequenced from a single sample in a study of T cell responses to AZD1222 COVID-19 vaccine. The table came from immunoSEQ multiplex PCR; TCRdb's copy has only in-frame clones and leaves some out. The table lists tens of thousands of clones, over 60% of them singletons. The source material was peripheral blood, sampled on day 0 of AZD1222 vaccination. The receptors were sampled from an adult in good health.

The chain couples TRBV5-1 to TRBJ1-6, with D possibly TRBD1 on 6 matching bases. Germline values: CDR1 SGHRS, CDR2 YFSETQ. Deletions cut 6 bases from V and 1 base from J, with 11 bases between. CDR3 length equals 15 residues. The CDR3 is CASTEQGSYNSPLHF. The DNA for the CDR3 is TGCGCCAGCACCGAACAGGGATCCTATAATTCACCCCTCCACTTT. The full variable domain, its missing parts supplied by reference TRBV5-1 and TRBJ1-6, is KAGVTQTPRYLIKTRGQQVTLSCSPISGHRSVSWYQQTPGQGLQFLFEYFSETQRNKGNFPGRFSGRQFSNSRSEMNVSTLELGDSALYLCASTEQGSYNSPLHFGNGTRLTVT.

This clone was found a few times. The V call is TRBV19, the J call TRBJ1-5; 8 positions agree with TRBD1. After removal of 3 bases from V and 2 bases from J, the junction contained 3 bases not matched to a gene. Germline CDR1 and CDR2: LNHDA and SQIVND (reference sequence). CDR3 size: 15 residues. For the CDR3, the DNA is TGTGCCAGTAGTATGGACAGGGAGGGCAATCAGCCCCAGCATTTT. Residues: CASSMDREGNQPQHF.

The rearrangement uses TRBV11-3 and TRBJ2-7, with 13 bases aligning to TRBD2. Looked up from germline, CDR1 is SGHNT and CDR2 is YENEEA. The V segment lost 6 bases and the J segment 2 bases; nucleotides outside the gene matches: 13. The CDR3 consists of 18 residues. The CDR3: CASSLTSGGAGRTYEQYF. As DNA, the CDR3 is TGTGCCAGCAGTCTTACTAGCGGGGGGGCCGGGAGAACCTACGAGCAGTACTTC.

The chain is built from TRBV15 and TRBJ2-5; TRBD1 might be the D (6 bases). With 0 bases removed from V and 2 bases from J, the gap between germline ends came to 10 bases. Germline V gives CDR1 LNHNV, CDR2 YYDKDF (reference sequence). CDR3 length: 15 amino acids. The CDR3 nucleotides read TGTGCCACCAGCAGAGATGGCAGGGGACAAGAGACCCAGTACTTC. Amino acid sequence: CATSRDGRGQETQYF. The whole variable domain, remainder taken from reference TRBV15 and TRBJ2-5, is DAMVIQNPRYQVTQFGKPVTLSCSQTLNHNVMYWYQQKSSQAPKLLFHYYDKDFNNEADTPDNFQSRRPNTSFCFLDIRSPGLGDTAMYLCATSRDGRGQETQYFGPGTRLLVL.

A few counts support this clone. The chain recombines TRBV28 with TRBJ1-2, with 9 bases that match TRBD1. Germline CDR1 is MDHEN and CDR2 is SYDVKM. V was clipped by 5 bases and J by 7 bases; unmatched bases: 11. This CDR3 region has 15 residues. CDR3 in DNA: TGTGCCAGCAGTGCGGGACAGGGTGGAACGGGTGGCTACACCTTC. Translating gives CASSAGQGGTGGYTF.

The CDR3 reads CASSSSGQGAQYF. The CDR3 region has the DNA TGTGCCAGCAGCTCCTCCGGACAGGGCGCTCAGTACTTC. The chain combines TRBV11-3 with TRBJ2-7, with 8 bases lining up with TRBD1. Unmatched junction bases numbered 9, after V lost 4 bases and J lost 10 bases. The CDR3 consists of 13 residues. Germline values: CDR1 SGHNT, CDR2 YENEEA. Filled out from reference TRBV11-3 and TRBJ2-7, the complete variable domain reads EAGVVQSPRYKIIEKKQPVAFWCNPISGHNTLYWYLQNLGQGPELLIRYENEEAVDDSQLPKDRFSAERLKGVDSTLKIQPAELGDSAVYLCASSSSGQGAQYFGPGTRLTVT.

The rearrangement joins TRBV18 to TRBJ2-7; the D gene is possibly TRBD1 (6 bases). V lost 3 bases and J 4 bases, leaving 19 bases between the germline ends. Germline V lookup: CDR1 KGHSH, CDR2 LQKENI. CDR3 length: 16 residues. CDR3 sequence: CASSPGRVGGGYEQYF. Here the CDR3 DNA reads TGTGCCAGCTCACCGGGCCGTGTTGGGGGCGGTTACGAGCAGTACTTC.

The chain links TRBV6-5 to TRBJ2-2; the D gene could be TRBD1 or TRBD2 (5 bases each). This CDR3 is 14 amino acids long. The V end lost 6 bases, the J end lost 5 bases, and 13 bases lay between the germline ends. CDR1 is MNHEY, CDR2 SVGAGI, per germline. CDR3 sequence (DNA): TGTGCCAGCAGCGGGATTGCAGGGACCGGGGAGCTGTTTTTT. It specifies CASSGIAGTGELFF.

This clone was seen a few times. The CDR3, as DNA: TGTGCCTGGGGGAGGGGTGAAGCTTTCTTT. It yields the protein CAWGRGEAFF. The chain carries TRBV30 and TRBJ1-1, with D maybe TRBD1 (5 bases). The germline V and J ends were trimmed by 5 bases and 7 bases, with 8 bases remaining between them. The CDR3 covers 10 residues. Germline CDR1 GTSNPN, CDR2 SVGIG (reference sequence).

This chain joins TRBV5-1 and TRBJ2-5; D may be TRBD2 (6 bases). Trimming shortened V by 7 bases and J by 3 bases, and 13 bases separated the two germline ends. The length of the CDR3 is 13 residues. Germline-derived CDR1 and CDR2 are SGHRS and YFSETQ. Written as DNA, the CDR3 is TGCGCCAGCTGCTCCCGACTAGAAGAGACCCAGTACTTC. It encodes CASCSRLEETQYF.

Here the CDR3 reads CASSQEATSDADTQYF. The CDR3 DNA is TGCGCCAGCAGCCAAGAGGCGACTAGCGACGCAGATACGCAGTATTTT. The gene calls are TRBV4-3 and TRBJ2-3; 8 nucleotides match TRBD2. The germline V gene encodes CDR1 LGHNA and CDR2 YSLEER. This CDR3 has 16 residues. Trimming at V came to 0 bases and at J to 4 bases, leaving 6 bases not matched to a gene.

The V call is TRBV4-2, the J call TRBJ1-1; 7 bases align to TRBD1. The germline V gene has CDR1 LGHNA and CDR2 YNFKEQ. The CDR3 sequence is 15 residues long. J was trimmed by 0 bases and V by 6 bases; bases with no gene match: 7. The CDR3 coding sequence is TGTGCCAGCAGGCCAGGGGGTTCGGTGAACACTGAAGCTTTCTTT. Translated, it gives CASRPGGSVNTEAFF.

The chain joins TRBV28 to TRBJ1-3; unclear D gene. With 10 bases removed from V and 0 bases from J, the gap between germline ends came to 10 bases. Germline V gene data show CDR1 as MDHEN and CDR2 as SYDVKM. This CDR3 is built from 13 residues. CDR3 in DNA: TGTGCCATTTCCCGGAGCTCTGGAAACACCATATATTTT. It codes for CAISRSSGNTIYF. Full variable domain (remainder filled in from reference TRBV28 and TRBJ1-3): DVKVTQSSRYLVKRTGEKVFLECVQDMDHENMFWYRQDPGLGLRLIYFSYDVKMKEKGDIPEGYSVSREKKERFSLILESASTNQTSMYLCAISRSSGNTIYFGEGSWLTVV.

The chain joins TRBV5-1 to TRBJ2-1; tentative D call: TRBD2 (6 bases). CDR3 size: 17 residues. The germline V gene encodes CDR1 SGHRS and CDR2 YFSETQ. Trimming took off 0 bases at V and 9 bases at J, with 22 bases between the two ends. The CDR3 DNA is TGCGCCAGCAGCTTGGCCATAGGGACTCGCAACCTTATTGAGCAGTTCTTC. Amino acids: CASSLAIGTRNLIEQFF.

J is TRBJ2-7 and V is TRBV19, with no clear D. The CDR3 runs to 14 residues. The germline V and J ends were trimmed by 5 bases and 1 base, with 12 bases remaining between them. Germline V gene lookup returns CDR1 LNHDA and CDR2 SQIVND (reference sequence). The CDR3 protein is CASSPMRLSYEQYF. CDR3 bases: TGTGCCAGTAGTCCTATGAGGCTGTCCTACGAGCAGTACTTC.

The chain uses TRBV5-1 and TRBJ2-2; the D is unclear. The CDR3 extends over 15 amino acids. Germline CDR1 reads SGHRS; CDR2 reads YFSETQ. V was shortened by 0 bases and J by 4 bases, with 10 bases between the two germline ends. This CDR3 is CASSLGPEITGELFF. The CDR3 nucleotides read TGCGCCAGCAGCTTGGGTCCGGAGATCACCGGGGAGCTGTTTTTT.

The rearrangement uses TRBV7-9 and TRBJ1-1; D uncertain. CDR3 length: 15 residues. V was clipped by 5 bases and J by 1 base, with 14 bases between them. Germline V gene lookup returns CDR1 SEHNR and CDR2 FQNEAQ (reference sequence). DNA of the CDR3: TGTGCCAGCAGCCCCTCTCTGGGGAAGAACACTGAAGCTTTCTTT. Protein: CASSPSLGKNTEAFF. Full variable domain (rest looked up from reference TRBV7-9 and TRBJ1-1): DTGVSQNPRHKITKRGQNVTFRCDPISEHNRLYWYRQTLGQGPEFLTYFQNEAQLEKSRLLSDRFSAERPKGSFSTLEIQRTEQGDSAMYLCASSPSLGKNTEAFFGQGTRLTVV.

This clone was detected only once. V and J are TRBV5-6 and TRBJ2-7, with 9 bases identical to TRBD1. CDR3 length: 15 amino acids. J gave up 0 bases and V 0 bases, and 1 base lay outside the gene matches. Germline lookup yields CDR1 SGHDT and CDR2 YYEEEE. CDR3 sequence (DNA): TGTGCCAGCAGCTTGGGACAGGGGGTCTCCTACGAGCAGTACTTC. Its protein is CASSLGQGVSYEQYF.

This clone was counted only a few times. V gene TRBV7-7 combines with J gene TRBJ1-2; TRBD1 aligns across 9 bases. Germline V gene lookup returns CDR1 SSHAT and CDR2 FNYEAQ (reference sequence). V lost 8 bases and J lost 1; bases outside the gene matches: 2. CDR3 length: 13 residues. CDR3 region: CASGTGINYGYTF. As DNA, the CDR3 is TGTGCCAGCGGGACAGGGATTAACTATGGCTACACCTTC.

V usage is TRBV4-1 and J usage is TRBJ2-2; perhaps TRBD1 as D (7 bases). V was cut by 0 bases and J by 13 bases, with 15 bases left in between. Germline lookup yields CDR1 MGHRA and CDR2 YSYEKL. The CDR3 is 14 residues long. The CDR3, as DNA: TGCGCCAGCAGCCAAGATAAGGAGGGGGCTGGGCTGTTTTTT. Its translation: CASSQDKEGAGLFF.